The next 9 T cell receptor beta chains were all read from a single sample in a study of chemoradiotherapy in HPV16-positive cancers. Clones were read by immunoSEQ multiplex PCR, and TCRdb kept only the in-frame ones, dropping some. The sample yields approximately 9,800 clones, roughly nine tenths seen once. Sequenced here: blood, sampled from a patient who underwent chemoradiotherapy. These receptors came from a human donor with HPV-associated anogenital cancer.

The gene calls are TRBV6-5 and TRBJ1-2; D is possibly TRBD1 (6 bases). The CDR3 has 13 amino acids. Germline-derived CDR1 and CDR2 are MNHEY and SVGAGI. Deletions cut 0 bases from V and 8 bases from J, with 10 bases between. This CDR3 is CASSYSYRDGYTF. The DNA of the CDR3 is TGTGCCAGCAGTTACTCCTACAGGGACGGCTACACCTTC.

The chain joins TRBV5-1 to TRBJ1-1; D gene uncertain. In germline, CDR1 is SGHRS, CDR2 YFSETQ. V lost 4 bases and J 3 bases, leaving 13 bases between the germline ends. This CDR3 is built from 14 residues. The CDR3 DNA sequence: TGCGCCAGCAGCGTGGACCGATGGGACACTGAAGCTTTCTTT. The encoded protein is CASSVDRWDTEAFF.

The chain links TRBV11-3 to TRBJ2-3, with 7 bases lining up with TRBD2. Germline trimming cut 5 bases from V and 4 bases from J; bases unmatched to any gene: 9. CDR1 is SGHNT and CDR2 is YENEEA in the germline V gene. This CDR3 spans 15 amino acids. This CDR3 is CASSPTGGEADTQYF. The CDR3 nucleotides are TGTGCCAGCAGCCCAACGGGGGGAGAGGCAGATACGCAGTATTTT.

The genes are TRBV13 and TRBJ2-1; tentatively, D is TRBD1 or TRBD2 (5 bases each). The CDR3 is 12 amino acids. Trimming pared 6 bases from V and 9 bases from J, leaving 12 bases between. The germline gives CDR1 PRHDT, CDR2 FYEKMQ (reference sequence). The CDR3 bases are TGTGCCAGCAGTCTAACTAGGGGTGAGCAGTTCTTC. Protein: CASSLTRGEQFF.

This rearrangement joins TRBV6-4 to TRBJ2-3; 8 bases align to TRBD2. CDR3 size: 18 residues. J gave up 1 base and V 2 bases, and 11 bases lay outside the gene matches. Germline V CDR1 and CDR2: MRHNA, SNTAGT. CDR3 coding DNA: TGTGCCAGCAGTGACGGTGTTGGGTCGGGGGGGCGCACAGATACGCAGTATTTT. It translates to CASSDGVGSGGRTDTQYF.

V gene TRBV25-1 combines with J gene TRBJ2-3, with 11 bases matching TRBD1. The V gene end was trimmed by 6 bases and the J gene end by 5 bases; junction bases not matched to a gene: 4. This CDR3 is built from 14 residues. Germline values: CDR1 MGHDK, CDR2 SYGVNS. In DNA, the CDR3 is TGTGCCAGCAGGAGGACAGGGGGCATAGATACGCAGTATTTT. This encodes CASRRTGGIDTQYF.

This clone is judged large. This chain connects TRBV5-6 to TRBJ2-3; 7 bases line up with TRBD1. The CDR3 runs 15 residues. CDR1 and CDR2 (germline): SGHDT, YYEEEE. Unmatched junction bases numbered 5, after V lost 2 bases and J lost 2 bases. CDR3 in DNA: TGTGCCAGCAGCTTAGCAGGGGGAGTCACAGATACGCAGTATTTT. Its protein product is CASSLAGGVTDTQYF.

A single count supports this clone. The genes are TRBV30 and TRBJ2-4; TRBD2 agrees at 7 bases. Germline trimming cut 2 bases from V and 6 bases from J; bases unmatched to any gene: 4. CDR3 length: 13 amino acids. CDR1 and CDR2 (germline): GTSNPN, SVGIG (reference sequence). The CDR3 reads CAWSTSGGNIQYF. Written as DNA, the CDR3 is TGTGCCTGGAGTACCTCGGGGGGAAACATTCAGTACTTC.

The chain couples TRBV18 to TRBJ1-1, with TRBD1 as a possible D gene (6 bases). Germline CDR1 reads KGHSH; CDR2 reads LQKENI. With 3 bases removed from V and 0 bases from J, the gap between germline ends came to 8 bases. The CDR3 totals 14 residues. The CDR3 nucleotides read TGTGCCAGCTCACCTGACAGGTTGAACACTGAAGCTTTCTTT. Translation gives CASSPDRLNTEAFF.